This T cell receptor beta chain appears in the sequencing data of a study of CD8 T cells in ankylosing spondylitis. Study-level points and caveats: The authors found the disease-linked clones to be CD8+ and relatively rare in peripheral blood. Researchers reportedly found disease-linked clones significantly enriched in matched ankylosing spondylitis synovial fluid. Earlier reports found some motif variants in synovial fluid and blood in reactive arthritis. Apparently characteristic of ankylosing spondylitis blood was a TCR beta motif (eight highly homologous variants).

A quantitative 5'-RACE method, one with molecular barcodes, was used to make TCR beta libraries. TCRdb processed the 5' RACE reads anew with MiXCR; each CDR3 protein has one entry. The sample lists 650,000 to 800,000 distinct CDR3 sequences, under 20% occurring once. As regards this clonotype: Its antigen is currently unknown.

Per germline, CDR1 SQVTM and CDR2 ANQGSEA. V gave up 5 bases and J gave up 4 bases, with 22 bases separating them. This CDR3 contains 16 residues. Material for sequencing was blood, either unsorted or a sorted T cell fraction (not recorded which). This sequence joins TRBV29-1 and TRBJ2-3, with D possibly TRBD1 on 6 matching bases. This TCR was recovered from a male donor with ankylosing spondylitis. The CDR3 coding sequence is TGCAGCGTTCCTGACCTAATTTGGACAGTGGCAGATACGCAGTATTTT. Its protein product is CSVPDLIWTVADTQYF.